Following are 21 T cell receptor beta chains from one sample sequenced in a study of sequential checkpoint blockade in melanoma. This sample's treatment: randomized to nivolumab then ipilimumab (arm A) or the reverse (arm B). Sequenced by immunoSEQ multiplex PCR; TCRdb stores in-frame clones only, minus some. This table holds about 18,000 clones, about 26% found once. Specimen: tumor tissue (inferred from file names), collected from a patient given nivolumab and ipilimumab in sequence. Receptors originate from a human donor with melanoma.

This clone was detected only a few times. The chain's CDR3 is CASSYSADRSNQPQHF. CDR3 nucleotide sequence: TGTGCCAGCAGTTACTCGGCCGATAGGAGCAATCAGCCCCAGCATTTT. The rearrangement joins TRBV6-8 to TRBJ1-5; no definite D call. CDR1 is MNHGY, CDR2 SAAAGT, per germline. The V end was cut by 0 bases, the J end by 1 base, with 10 bases between. The CDR3 covers 16 residues.

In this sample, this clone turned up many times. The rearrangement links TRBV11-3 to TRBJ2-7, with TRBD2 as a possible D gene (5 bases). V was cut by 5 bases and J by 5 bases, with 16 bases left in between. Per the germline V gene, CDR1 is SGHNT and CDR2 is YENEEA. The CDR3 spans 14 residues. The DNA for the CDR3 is TGTGCCAGCAGCGGGCGTGGAGGCCCCCACGAGCAGTACTTC. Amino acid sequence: CASSGRGGPHEQYF.

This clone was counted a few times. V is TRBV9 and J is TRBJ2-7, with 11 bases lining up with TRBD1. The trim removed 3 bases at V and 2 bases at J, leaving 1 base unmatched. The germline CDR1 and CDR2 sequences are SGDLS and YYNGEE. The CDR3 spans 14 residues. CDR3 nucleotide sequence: TGTGCCAGCAGCGAGGGACAGGGGGCCTACGAGCAGTACTTC. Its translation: CASSEGQGAYEQYF.

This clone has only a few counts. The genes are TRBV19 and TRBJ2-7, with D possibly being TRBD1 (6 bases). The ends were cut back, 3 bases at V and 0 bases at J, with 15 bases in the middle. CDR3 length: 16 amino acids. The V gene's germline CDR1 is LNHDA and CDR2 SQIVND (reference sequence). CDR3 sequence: CASSIYGTTSSYEQYF. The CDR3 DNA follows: TGTGCCAGTAGTATCTATGGGACAACCAGCTCCTACGAGCAGTACTTC.

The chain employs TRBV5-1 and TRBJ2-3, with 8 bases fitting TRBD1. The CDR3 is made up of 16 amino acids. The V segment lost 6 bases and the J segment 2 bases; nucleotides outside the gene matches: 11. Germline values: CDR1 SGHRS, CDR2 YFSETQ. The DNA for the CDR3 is TGCGCCAGCACATCACAAGACAGGGGCCCCACAGATACGCAGTATTTT. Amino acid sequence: CASTSQDRGPTDTQYF.

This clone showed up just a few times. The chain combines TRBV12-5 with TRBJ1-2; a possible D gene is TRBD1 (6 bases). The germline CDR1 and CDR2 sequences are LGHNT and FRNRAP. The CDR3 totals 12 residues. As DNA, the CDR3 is TGTGCCACCTCAAGGGGGGGATACGGCTACACCTTC. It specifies CATSRGGYGYTF.

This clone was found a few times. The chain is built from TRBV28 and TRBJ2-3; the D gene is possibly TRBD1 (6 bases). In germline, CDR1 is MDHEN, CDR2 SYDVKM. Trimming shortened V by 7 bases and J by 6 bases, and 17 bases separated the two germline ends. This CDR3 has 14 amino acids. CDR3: CASINTGFGDTQYF. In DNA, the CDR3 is TGTGCCAGCATTAATACAGGGTTTGGTGATACGCAGTATTTT.

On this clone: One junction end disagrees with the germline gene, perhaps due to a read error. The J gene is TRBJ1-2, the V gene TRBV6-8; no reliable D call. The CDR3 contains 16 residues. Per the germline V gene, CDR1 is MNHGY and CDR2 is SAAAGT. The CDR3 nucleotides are TGTGCCAGCAGTGACTCGATCAGGAGGAAAAACTATGGCTACACCTTC. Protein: CASSDSIRRKNYGYTF.

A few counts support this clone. The chain's CDR3 is CASRPTEREGPYNEQFF. CDR3 in DNA: TGTGCCAGCAGACCCACCGAGCGGGAGGGCCCCTACAATGAGCAGTTCTTC. The chain is built from TRBV7-7 and TRBJ2-1, with 10 positions matching TRBD2. Germline CDR1 and CDR2: SSHAT and FNYEAQ (reference sequence). V lost 6 bases and J lost 2; bases outside the gene matches: 10. The CDR3 extends over 17 amino acids.

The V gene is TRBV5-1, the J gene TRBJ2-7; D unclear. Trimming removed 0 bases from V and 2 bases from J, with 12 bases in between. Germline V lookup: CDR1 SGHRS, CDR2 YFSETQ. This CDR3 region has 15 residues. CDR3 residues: CASSLDLTATYEQYF. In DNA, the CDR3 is TGCGCCAGCAGCTTGGATCTGACGGCAACCTACGAGCAGTACTTC.

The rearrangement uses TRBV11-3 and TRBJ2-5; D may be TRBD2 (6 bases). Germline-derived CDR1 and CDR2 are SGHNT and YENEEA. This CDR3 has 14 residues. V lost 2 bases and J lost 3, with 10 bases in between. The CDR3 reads CASSLFSGKETQYF. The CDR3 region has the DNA TGTGCCAGCAGCTTATTTAGCGGTAAAGAGACCCAGTACTTC.

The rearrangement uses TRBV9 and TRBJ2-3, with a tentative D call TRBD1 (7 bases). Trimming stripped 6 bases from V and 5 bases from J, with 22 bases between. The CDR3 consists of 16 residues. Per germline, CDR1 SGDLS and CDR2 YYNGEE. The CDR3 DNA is TGTGCCAGCAACCCTCAGGGGGGCTTTTCGGTAGATACGCAGTATTTT. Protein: CASNPQGGFSVDTQYF.

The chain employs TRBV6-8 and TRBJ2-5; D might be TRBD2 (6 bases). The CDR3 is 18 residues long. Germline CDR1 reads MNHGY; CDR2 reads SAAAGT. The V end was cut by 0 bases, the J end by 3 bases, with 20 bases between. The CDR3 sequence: CASSYSVAAVADEETQYF. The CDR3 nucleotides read TGTGCCAGCAGTTACTCAGTCGCAGCGGTAGCGGACGAAGAGACCCAGTACTTC.

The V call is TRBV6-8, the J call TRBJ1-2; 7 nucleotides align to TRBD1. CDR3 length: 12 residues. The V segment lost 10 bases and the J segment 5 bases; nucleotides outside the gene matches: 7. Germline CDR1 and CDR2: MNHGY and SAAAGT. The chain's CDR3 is CATDRDGYGYTF. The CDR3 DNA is TGTGCCACCGACAGGGATGGGTATGGCTACACCTTC.

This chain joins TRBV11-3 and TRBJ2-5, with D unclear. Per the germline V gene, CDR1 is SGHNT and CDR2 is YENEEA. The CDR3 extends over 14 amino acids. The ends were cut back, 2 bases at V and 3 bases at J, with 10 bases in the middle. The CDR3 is CASSLRPSEETQYF. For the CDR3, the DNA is TGTGCCAGCAGCTTACGGCCCAGCGAAGAGACCCAGTACTTC.

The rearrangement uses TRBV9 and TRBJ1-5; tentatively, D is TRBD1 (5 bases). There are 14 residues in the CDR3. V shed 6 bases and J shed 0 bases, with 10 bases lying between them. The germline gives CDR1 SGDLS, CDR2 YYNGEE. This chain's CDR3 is CASKVDNSNQPQHF. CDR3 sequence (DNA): TGTGCCAGCAAGGTGGACAATAGCAATCAGCCCCAGCATTTT.

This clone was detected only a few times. Here the CDR3 DNA reads TGTGCCACCAGCAGAGAAGTCGGCAGGAGTAATTCACCCCTCCACTTT. Amino acid sequence: CATSREVGRSNSPLHF. V gene TRBV15 combines with J gene TRBJ1-6, with D uncertain. Trimming removed 0 bases from V and 6 bases from J, with 12 bases in between. The length of the CDR3 is 16 residues. In germline, CDR1 is LNHNV, CDR2 YYDKDF (reference sequence).

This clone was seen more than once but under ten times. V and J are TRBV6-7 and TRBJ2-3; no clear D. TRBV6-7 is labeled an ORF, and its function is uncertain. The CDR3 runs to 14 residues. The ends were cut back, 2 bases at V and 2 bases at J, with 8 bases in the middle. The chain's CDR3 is CASSYKASTDTQYF. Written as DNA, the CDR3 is TGTGCCAGCAGTTACAAAGCATCCACAGATACGCAGTATTTT.

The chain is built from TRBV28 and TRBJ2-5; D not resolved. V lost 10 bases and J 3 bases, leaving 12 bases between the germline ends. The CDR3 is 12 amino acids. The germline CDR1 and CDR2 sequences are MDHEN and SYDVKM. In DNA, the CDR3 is TGTGCCACCATGTCCGCTAAAGAGACCCAGTACTTC. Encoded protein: CATMSAKETQYF.

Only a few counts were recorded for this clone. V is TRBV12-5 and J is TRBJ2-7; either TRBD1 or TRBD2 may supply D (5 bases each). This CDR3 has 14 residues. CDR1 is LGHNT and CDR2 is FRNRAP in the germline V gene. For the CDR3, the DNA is TGTGCCAGCACCAGGGACCAGAGCTCCTACGAGCAGTACTTC. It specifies CASTRDQSSYEQYF.

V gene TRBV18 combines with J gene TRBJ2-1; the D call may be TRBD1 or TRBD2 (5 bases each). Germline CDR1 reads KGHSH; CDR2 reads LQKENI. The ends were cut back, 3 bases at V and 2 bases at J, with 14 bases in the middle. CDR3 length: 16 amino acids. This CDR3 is CASSPAGTGTYNEQFF. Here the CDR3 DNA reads TGTGCCAGCTCACCGGCCGGGACCGGTACCTACAATGAGCAGTTCTTC.